This T cell receptor beta chain emerged from a study of T cells after yellow fever vaccination. Study results and caveats: Weaker, the secondary response had a peak occurring faster, on day 5 versus 15.

The sample holds a few counts of this clonotype. Trimming cost V 7 bases and J 0 bases, with 13 bases left between them. The CDR3 runs to 14 residues. A process of 5'RACE template switching, which added a universal primer site and UMIs, was used to make TCR cDNA. TCRdb ran MiXCR on the 5' RACE reads and lists one entry per CDR3 protein. The sample shows about 85,000 distinct CDR3 sequences, about 14% of them seen only once. The TCR was taken from a young man who received the YFV17D yellow fever vaccine. The chain combines TRBV12-3 or TRBV12-4 with TRBJ2-7; a weak D match, TRBD1 (5 bases). The sequencing here drew on CD8+ T cells not binding an NS4B(214-222) dextramer, sorted from PBMCs, taken roughly 20 days after the first yellow fever vaccination. CDR3 sequence: CASTSTANSYEQYF. The CDR3, as DNA: TGTGCCAGCACCTCGACAGCGAACTCCTACGAGCAGTACTTC.